These 3 T cell receptor beta chains originate from one sample sequenced in a study of shared clonotypes between healthy human individuals. Profiled with immunoSEQ multiplex PCR; TCRdb holds only in-frame clones, not every one. The sample holds 2.3 million or so clones; over 85% are singletons and the top ten take roughly 0.36%. The specimen was naive CD4+ T cells from PBMCs. As to subset: CD45RA+ positively selected. These receptors came from a man younger than 35 in good health. Some clones in this sample may be carry-over from other donors' samples.

CDR3 loop: CASSAGLHGTGELFF. The CDR3 bases are TGTGCCAGCAGCGCCGGATTGCACGGCACCGGGGAGCTGTTTTTT. The chain combines TRBV9 with TRBJ2-2; D is uncertain. This CDR3 is 15 amino acids long. V lost 3 bases and J 4 bases, leaving 13 bases between the germline ends. In germline, CDR1 is SGDLS, CDR2 YYNGEE.

Details on this clone: This same CDR3 is encoded by further DNA sequences in the sample. This chain connects TRBV11-3 to TRBJ2-7, with D unclear. The germline gives CDR1 SGHNT, CDR2 YENEEA. This CDR3 contains 14 residues. Between the trimmed V and J ends, which lost 2 bases and 0 bases, there was a span of 8 bases. CDR3 region: CASSLSGNSYEQYF. The CDR3 nucleotides read TGTGCCAGCAGCTTATCGGGTAACTCCTACGAGCAGTACTTC.

This clone showed up just once. The chain carries TRBV14 and TRBJ1-1, with TRBD1 matching 7 bases. The CDR3 is made up of 16 amino acids. Germline-derived CDR1 and CDR2 are SGHDN and FVKESK. After removal of 2 bases from V and 6 bases from J, the junction contained 12 bases not matched to a gene. This chain's CDR3 is CASSQSKPGTDPEAFF. CDR3 DNA sequence: TGTGCCAGCAGCCAAAGCAAACCCGGGACAGACCCTGAAGCTTTCTTT.